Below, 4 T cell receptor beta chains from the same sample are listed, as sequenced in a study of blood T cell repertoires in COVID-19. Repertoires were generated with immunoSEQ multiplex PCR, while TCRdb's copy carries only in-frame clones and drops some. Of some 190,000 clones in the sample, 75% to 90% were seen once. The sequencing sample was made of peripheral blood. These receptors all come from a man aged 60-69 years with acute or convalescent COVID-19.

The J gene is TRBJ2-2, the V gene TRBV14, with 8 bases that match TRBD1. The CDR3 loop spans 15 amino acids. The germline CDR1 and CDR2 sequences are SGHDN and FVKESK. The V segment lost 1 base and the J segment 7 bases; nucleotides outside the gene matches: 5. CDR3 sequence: CASSQATGVGGELFF. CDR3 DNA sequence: TGTGCCAGCAGCCAAGCGACAGGGGTGGGCGGGGAGCTGTTTTTT. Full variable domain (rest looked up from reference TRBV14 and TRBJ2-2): EAGVTQFPSHSVIEKGQTVTLRCDPISGHDNLYWYRRVMGKEIKFLLHFVKESKQDESGMPNNRFLAERTGGTYSTLKVQPAELEDSGVYFCASSQATGVGGELFFGEGSRLTVL.

The CDR3 here is CASSRYGFSYNEQFF. CDR3 DNA: TGTGCCAGCAGCCGCTACGGGTTTTCCTACAATGAGCAGTTCTTC. V and J are TRBV5-5 and TRBJ2-1; D gene unclear. Germline V CDR1 and CDR2: SGHKS, YYEKEE (reference sequence). The CDR3 length is 15 residues. Trimming cost V 4 bases and J 1 base, with 12 bases left between them.

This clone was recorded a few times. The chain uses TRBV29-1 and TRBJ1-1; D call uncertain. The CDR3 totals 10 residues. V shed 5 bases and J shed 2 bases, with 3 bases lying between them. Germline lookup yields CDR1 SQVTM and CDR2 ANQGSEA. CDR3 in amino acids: CSVSNTEAFF. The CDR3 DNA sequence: TGCAGCGTTTCAAACACTGAAGCTTTCTTT.

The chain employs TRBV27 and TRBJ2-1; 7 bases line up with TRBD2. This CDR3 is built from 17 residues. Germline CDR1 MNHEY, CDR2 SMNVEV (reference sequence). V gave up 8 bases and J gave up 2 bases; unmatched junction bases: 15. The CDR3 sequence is CASRRLASAVAYNEQFF. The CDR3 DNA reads TGTGCCAGCCGCCGACTAGCTAGTGCCGTCGCCTACAATGAGCAGTTCTTC.